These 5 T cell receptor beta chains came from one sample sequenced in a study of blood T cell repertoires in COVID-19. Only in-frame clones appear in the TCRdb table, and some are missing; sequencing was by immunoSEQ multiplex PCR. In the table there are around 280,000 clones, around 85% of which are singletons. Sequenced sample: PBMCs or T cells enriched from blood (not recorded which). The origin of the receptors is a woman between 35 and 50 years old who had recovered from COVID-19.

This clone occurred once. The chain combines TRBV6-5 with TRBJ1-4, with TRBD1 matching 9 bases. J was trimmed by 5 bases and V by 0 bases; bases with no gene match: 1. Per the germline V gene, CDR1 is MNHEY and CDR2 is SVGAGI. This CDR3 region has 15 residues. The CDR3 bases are TGTGCCAGCAGTTACTCGACAGGGGGGAATGAAAAACTGTTTTTT. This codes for CASSYSTGGNEKLFF.

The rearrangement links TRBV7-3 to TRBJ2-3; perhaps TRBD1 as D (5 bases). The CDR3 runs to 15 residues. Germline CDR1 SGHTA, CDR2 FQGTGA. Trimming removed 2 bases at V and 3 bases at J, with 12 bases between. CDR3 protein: CASSLGRRGTDTQYF. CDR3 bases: TGTGCCAGCAGCTTAGGGCGTAGGGGAACAGATACGCAGTATTTT.

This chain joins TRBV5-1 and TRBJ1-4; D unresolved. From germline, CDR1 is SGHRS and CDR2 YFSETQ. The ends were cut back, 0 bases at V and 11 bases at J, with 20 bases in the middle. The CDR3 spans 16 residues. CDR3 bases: TGCGCCAGCAGCTTGGCGGAGTTGCGGTCCCCGGGGAAACTGTTTTTT. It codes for CASSLAELRSPGKLFF.

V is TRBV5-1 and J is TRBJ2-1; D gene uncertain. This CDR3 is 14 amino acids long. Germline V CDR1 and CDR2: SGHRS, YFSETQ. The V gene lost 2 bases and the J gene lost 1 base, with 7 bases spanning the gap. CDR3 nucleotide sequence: TGCGCCAGCAGCTTCCCGGAGTCCTACAATGAGCAGTTCTTC. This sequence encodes CASSFPESYNEQFF.

CDR3 bases: TGTGCCAGTAGTAAAGGGACAGGAGCTAACTATGGCTACACCTTC. Its translation: CASSKGTGANYGYTF. The chain links TRBV19 to TRBJ1-2; 8 nucleotides align to TRBD1. V was clipped by 4 bases and J by 0 bases; unmatched bases: 4. Per the germline V gene, CDR1 is LNHDA and CDR2 is SQIVND (reference sequence). This CDR3 comprises 15 residues.